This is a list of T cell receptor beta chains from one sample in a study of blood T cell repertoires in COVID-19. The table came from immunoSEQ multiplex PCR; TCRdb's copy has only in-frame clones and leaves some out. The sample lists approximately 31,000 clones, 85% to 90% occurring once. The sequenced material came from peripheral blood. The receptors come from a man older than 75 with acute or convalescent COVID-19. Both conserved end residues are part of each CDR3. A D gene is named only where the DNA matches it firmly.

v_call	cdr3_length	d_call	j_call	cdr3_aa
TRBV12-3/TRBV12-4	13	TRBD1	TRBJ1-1	CASSRTGNTEAFF
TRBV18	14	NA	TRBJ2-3	CASSPPTRTDTQYF
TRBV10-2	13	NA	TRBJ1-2	CASHILEGGGYTF
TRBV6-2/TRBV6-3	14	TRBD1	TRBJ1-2	CASSYSGQGYGYTF
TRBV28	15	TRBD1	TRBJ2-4	CASSSSGTGENIQYF
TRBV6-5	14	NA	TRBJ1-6	CASSYSGGSSPLHF
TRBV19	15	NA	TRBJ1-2	CASSLSRGEGSGYTF
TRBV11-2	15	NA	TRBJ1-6	CASSSTGQYNSPLHF
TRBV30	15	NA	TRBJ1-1	CAWSGAREKRGEAFF
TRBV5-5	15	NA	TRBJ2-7	CASSLAALNAYEQYF
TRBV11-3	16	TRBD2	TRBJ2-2	CASSLGTGRAGGELFF
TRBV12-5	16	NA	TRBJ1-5	CASGSDSSIINQPQHF
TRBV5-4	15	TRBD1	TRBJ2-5	CASSSGTGGSKTQYF
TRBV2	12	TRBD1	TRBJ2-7	CASSSLPTGSYF
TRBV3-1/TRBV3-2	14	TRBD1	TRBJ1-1	CASSLGQANTEAFF
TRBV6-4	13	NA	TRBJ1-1	CASATHMNTEAFF